Each of the 27 T cell receptor beta chains below was sequenced from the same sample in a study of early T cells in non-severe SARS-CoV-2 infection. TCRdb re-derived calls from the 5' RACE reads in MiXCR, one entry per CDR3 protein. The data hold some 81,000 distinct CDR3 sequences, with roughly 16% observed a single time. The specimen sequenced was whole blood. These receptors all come from an adult who was a healthcare worker with PCR-confirmed SARS-CoV-2 infection or an uninfected control (not recorded which).

The gene calls are TRBV23-1 and TRBJ2-1, with D possibly being TRBD2 (6 bases). TRBV23-1 is an open reading frame whose function is uncertain. The CDR3 extends over 18 amino acids. Trimming left V 3 bases short and J 4 bases short, with 22 bases between. The CDR3 DNA reads TGCGCCAGCAGTCAGAGGTCGGAGGGAGAAAGTTTATACAATGAGCAGTTCTTC. Encoded protein: CASSQRSEGESLYNEQFF.

This clonotype occurred a few times. J is TRBJ1-1 and V is TRBV5-1, with 9 bases lining up with TRBD1. This CDR3 contains 13 residues. Unmatched junction bases numbered 5, after V lost 4 bases and J lost 7 bases. Germline V lookup: CDR1 SGHRS, CDR2 YFSETQ. The chain's CDR3 is CASSQRGQGEAFF. DNA of the CDR3: TGCGCCAGCAGCCAGAGGGGACAGGGTGAAGCTTTCTTT. The variable domain in full, completed from reference TRBV5-1 and TRBJ1-1, reads KAGVTQTPRYLIKTRGQQVTLSCSPISGHRSVSWYQQTPGQGLQFLFEYFSETQRNKGNFPGRFSGRQFSNSRSEMNVSTLELGDSALYLCASSQRGQGEAFFGQGTRLTVV.

This chain uses TRBV5-1 with TRBJ1-1, with D perhaps TRBD1 (5 bases). V was cut by 0 bases and J by 0 bases, with 9 bases left in between. Germline V gene sequence: CDR1 SGHRS, CDR2 YFSETQ. This CDR3 is built from 15 residues. In DNA, the CDR3 is TGCGCCAGCAGCTTGGATCCCAGGGTGAACACTGAAGCTTTCTTT. Translated, it gives CASSLDPRVNTEAFF. Combining the CDR3 with reference TRBV5-1 and TRBJ1-1 gives the whole variable domain KAGVTQTPRYLIKTRGQQVTLSCSPISGHRSVSWYQQTPGQGLQFLFEYFSETQRNKGNFPGRFSGRQFSNSRSEMNVSTLELGDSALYLCASSLDPRVNTEAFFGQGTRLTVV.

This clonotype was counted only a few times. The CDR3 region is CSARQLAGGYEQYF. CDR3 DNA sequence: TGCAGTGCTAGACAACTAGCGGGAGGATACGAGCAGTACTTC. V gene TRBV20-1 combines with J gene TRBJ2-7; 12 positions match TRBD2. V lost 2 bases, J lost 4 bases, and 3 bases stayed unmatched. The V gene's germline CDR1 is DFQATT and CDR2 SNEGSKA (reference sequence). The CDR3 is made up of 14 amino acids.

The CDR3 spells CASSQTADRVILNTEAFF. CDR3 in DNA: TGCGCCAGCAGCCAGACGGCGGACAGGGTGATTCTGAACACTGAAGCTTTCTTT. This rearrangement joins TRBV4-1 to TRBJ1-1; 8 bases agree with TRBD1. From germline, CDR1 is MGHRA and CDR2 YSYEKL. The trim removed 3 bases at V and 0 bases at J, leaving 12 bases unmatched. This CDR3 comprises 18 residues.

This clonotype occurred a few times. This rearrangement joins TRBV29-1 to TRBJ2-1; tentatively, D is TRBD2 (5 bases). This CDR3 region has 11 residues. Germline V gene sequence: CDR1 SQVTM, CDR2 ANQGSEA. V shed 5 bases and J shed 4 bases, with 6 bases lying between them. The CDR3 DNA follows: TGCAGCGTTTTAGCGTACAATGAGCAGTTCTTC. Encoded protein: CSVLAYNEQFF.

This clonotype was observed a single time. The J gene is TRBJ2-7, the V gene TRBV5-5; TRBD1 might be the D (7 bases). V lost 2 bases and J 4 bases, leaving 13 bases between the germline ends. The CDR3 is 14 residues long. CDR1 is SGHKS and CDR2 is YYEKEE in the germline V gene (reference sequence). The CDR3 loop is CASSFPGGQYEQYF. The DNA of the CDR3 is TGTGCCAGCAGCTTCCCCGGGGGACAGTACGAGCAGTACTTC.

The chain joins TRBV5-1 to TRBJ2-4; 8 bases fit TRBD2. This CDR3 contains 19 residues. J lost 1 base, V lost 4 bases, and 16 bases had no gene match. In germline, CDR1 is SGHRS, CDR2 YFSETQ. The CDR3 DNA follows: TGCGCCAGCAGCCCGAACCCGGGACTAGTGGGAGGGGCCAAAAACATTCAGTACTTC. Translation: CASSPNPGLVGGAKNIQYF.

This clonotype was seen a few times. V is TRBV5-4 and J is TRBJ2-7; TRBD2 matches at 11 bases. V trimming: 4 bases; J trimming: 7 bases; junction bases outside the gene matches: 13. Germline values: CDR1 SGHNT, CDR2 YYREEE (reference sequence). The length of the CDR3 is 16 residues. The CDR3 sequence is CASSAFSSGRRGEQYF. DNA of the CDR3: TGTGCCAGCAGCGCGTTCTCTAGCGGGAGGAGGGGGGAGCAGTACTTC.

This clonotype was seen only a few times. The DNA of the CDR3 is TGTGCCAGCAGCCCCAGGGGCAATCAGCCCCAGCATTTT. It codes for CASSPRGNQPQHF. The chain recombines TRBV14 with TRBJ1-5; TRBD1 might be the D (5 bases). The CDR3 is 13 amino acids. V lost 4 bases and J 2 bases, leaving 6 bases between the germline ends. CDR1 SGHDN and CDR2 FVKESK come from the germline V gene.

This clonotype was observed a handful of times. The chain links TRBV7-6 to TRBJ2-7, with D possibly matching TRBD2 (5 bases). Germline assignment: CDR1 SGHVS and CDR2 FNYEAQ. The CDR3 runs to 15 residues. With 5 bases removed from V and 1 base from J, the gap between germline ends came to 15 bases. This CDR3 reads CASSPSLAGSYEQYF. Here the CDR3 DNA reads TGTGCCAGCAGCCCCAGTCTTGCGGGTTCCTACGAGCAGTACTTC.

This rearrangement joins TRBV24-1 to TRBJ2-4; D is perhaps TRBD1 (5 bases). The V gene lost 1 base and the J gene lost 7 bases, with 16 bases spanning the gap. This CDR3 is built from 16 residues. CDR1 KGHDR and CDR2 SFDVKD come from the germline V gene. CDR3 amino acids: CATSDFRLGQGNIQYF. The CDR3 DNA reads TGTGCCACCAGTGATTTCCGGTTGGGGCAGGGTAACATTCAGTACTTC.

This clonotype was observed a handful of times. The rearrangement links TRBV5-1 to TRBJ1-3, with D possibly matching TRBD1 (6 bases). Trimming removed 4 bases at V and 0 bases at J, with 14 bases between. The CDR3 loop spans 16 amino acids. CDR1 SGHRS and CDR2 YFSETQ come from the germline V gene. In nucleotides, the CDR3 is TGCGCCAGCAGCCTAGGACAGCCCAGCTCTGGAAACACCATATATTTT. Its protein product is CASSLGQPSSGNTIYF. The full variable domain, in which reference TRBV5-1 and TRBJ1-3 provide the parts outside the CDR3, is KAGVTQTPRYLIKTRGQQVTLSCSPISGHRSVSWYQQTPGQGLQFLFEYFSETQRNKGNFPGRFSGRQFSNSRSEMNVSTLELGDSALYLCASSLGQPSSGNTIYFGEGSWLTVV.

The genes are TRBV14 and TRBJ1-1, with 8 positions matching TRBD1. There are 15 residues in the CDR3. Germline CDR1 SGHDN, CDR2 FVKESK. Trimming at V came to 3 bases and at J to 0 bases, leaving 3 bases not matched to a gene. The CDR3 here is CASSHRQGMNTEAFF. In DNA form, the CDR3 reads TGTGCCAGCAGCCATAGACAGGGGATGAACACTGAAGCTTTCTTT.

V usage is TRBV12-3 or TRBV12-4 and J usage is TRBJ1-2; tentative D call: TRBD1 (5 bases). V shed 8 bases and J shed 0 bases, with 19 bases lying between them. CDR3 length: 16 residues. For the CDR3, the DNA is TGTGCCAGCCTCCCTCGGGGGGGGAAACCTAACTATGGCTACACCTTC. This gives the protein CASLPRGGKPNYGYTF.

This clonotype was recorded a few times. The chain recombines TRBV11-2 with TRBJ2-1, with 10 bases fitting TRBD2. Germline CDR1 is SGHAT and CDR2 is FQNNGV. J gave up 0 bases and V 4 bases, and 6 bases lay outside the gene matches. The CDR3 is made up of 17 amino acids. Here the CDR3 reads CASSSISGRSSYNEQFF. As DNA, the CDR3 is TGTGCCAGCAGCTCCATTAGCGGGAGGAGCTCCTACAATGAGCAGTTCTTC.

The V and J genes are TRBV30 and TRBJ2-7; weak D call: TRBD2 (6 bases). The V end lost 1 base, the J end lost 6 bases, and 16 bases lay between the germline ends. This CDR3 spans 14 amino acids. The germline CDR1 and CDR2 sequences are GTSNPN and SVGIG (reference sequence). CDR3 region: CAWSAPTSSGEQYF. The DNA of the CDR3 is TGTGCCTGGAGTGCTCCCACTAGCTCGGGCGAGCAGTACTTC.

This clonotype has just a few counts. This rearrangement joins TRBV9 to TRBJ2-7; D not certain. Trimming took off 3 bases at V and 2 bases at J, with 18 bases between the two ends. The CDR3 contains 16 residues. From germline, CDR1 is SGDLS and CDR2 YYNGEE. DNA of the CDR3: TGTGCCAGCAGCGCCCCGGTTAGGAGAACTGCCTACGAGCAGTACTTC. This gives the protein CASSAPVRRTAYEQYF.

This clonotype has ten or more counts. V usage is TRBV12-5 and J usage is TRBJ2-1; a possible D gene is TRBD2 (6 bases). CDR1 and CDR2 (germline): LGHNT, FRNRAP. The V end lost 9 bases, the J end lost 8 bases, and 23 bases lay between the germline ends. The CDR3 is 15 residues long. The CDR3 DNA sequence: TGTGCTAGAGTTAACGGGAGTTGGGGGTTGCATGAGCAGTTCTTC. Amino acid sequence: CARVNGSWGLHEQFF.

This clonotype has just a few counts. J is TRBJ2-3 and V is TRBV4-2; the match to TRBD2 covers 12 bases. J lost 4 bases, V lost 2 bases, and 13 bases had no gene match. The germline V gene encodes CDR1 LGHNA and CDR2 YNFKEQ. This CDR3 has 19 amino acids. As DNA, the CDR3 is TGTGCCAGCAGCCAATCGAGACTAGCGGGAGAAGCCTGGGCAGATACGCAGTATTTT. It specifies CASSQSRLAGEAWADTQYF.

The rearrangement joins TRBV27 to TRBJ1-1; no clear D. This CDR3 contains 15 residues. CDR1 and CDR2 (germline): MNHEY, SMNVEV (reference sequence). Deletions cut 3 bases from V and 4 bases from J, with 15 bases between. The CDR3 DNA follows: TGTGCCAGCAGTTTTGACCCGACACGGGGCACTGAAGCTTTCTTT. This gives the protein CASSFDPTRGTEAFF.

In its sample, this clonotype was seen a few times. V usage is TRBV6-6 and J usage is TRBJ2-7; 8 bases align to TRBD1. V trimming: 5 bases; J trimming: 3 bases; junction bases outside the gene matches: 9. Germline V gene sequence: CDR1 MNHNY, CDR2 SVGAGI (reference sequence). The CDR3 contains 15 residues. CDR3 nucleotide sequence: TGTGCCAGCAGTCTTGACACAGGGGGAAACTACGAGCAGTACTTC. Residues: CASSLDTGGNYEQYF.

In its sample, this clonotype was seen a few times. The chain couples TRBV11-2 to TRBJ2-1, with D possibly TRBD1 on 5 matching bases. The germline V gene encodes CDR1 SGHAT and CDR2 FQNNGV. The CDR3 is 15 residues long. V dropped 1 base and J dropped 0 bases, with 7 bases sitting between them. Here the CDR3 reads CASSLVDSSYNEQFF. CDR3 nucleotide sequence: TGTGCCAGCAGCTTAGTTGACAGCTCCTACAATGAGCAGTTCTTC. Supplemented by reference TRBV11-2 and TRBJ2-1, the full variable domain reads EAGVAQSPRYKIIEKRQSVAFWCNPISGHATLYWYQQILGQGPKLLIQFQNNGVVDDSQLPKDRFSAERLKGVDSTLKIQPAKLEDSAVYLCASSLVDSSYNEQFFGPGTRLTVL.

This clonotype was recorded a few times. The genes are TRBV30 and TRBJ2-4; the match to TRBD1 covers 8 bases. The trim removed 0 bases at V and 7 bases at J, leaving 14 bases unmatched. The CDR3 is made up of 17 amino acids. Germline CDR1 GTSNPN, CDR2 SVGIG (reference sequence). The chain's CDR3 is CAWSVIDRGRSGNIQYF. The CDR3 DNA sequence: TGTGCCTGGAGTGTAATCGACAGGGGACGATCAGGGAACATTCAGTACTTC.

The chain couples TRBV7-6 to TRBJ1-1; no clear D gene. Germline assignment: CDR1 SGHVS and CDR2 FNYEAQ. The CDR3 is 13 residues long. V lost 1 base to trimming and J lost 1 base, with 4 bases between them. In DNA, the CDR3 is TGTGCCAGCAGCTTAGAGCCGAACACTGAAGCTTTCTTT. It encodes CASSLEPNTEAFF. The full variable domain, with the rest looked up from reference TRBV7-6 and TRBJ1-1, is GAGVSQSPRYKVTKRGQDVALRCDPISGHVSLYWYRQALGQGPEFLTYFNYEAQQDKSGLPNDRFSAERPEGSISTLTIQRTEQRDSAMYRCASSLEPNTEAFFGQGTRLTVV.

This clonotype appeared a few times. The V and J genes are TRBV21-1 and TRBJ1-4; the table's D call of TRBD1 was not tested on the DNA. TRBV21-1 is marked as a pseudogene. The length of the CDR3 is 12 residues. The CDR3 region is CASSSVDEKLFF. CDR3 nucleotide sequence: TGTGCCAGCAGCTCTGTCGACGAAAAACTGTTTTTT.

This chain joins TRBV11-2 and TRBJ1-1; TRBD1 aligns across 10 bases. This CDR3 spans 18 amino acids. J gave up 6 bases and V 2 bases, and 15 bases lay outside the gene matches. Germline assignment: CDR1 SGHAT and CDR2 FQNNGV. CDR3 in DNA: TGTGCCAGCAGCTTATCCGGGACAGGGGTTGGGATTATGGCTGAAGCTTTCTTT. Its protein is CASSLSGTGVGIMAEAFF.